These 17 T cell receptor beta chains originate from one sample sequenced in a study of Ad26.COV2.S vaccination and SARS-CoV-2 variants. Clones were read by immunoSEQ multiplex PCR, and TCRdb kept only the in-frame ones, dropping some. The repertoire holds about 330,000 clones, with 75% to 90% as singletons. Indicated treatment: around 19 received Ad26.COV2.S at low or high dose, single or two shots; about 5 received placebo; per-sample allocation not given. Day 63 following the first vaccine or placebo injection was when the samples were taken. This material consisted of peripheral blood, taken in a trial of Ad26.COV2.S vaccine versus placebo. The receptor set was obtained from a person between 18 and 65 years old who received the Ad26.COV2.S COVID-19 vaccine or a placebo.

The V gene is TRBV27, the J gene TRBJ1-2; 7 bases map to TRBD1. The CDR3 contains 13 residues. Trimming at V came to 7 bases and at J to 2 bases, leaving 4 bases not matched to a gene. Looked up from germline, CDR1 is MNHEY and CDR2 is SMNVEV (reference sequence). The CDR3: CASTSTGNYGYTF. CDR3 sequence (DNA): TGTGCCAGCACCTCGACAGGGAACTATGGCTACACCTTC.

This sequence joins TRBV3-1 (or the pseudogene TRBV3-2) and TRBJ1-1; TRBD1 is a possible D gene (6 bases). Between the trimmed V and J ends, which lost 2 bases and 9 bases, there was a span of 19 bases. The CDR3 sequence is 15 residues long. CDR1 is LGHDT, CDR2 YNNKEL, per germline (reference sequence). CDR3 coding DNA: TGTGCCAGCAGCCAAATCGAACAGGGAGATTTCCAAGCTTTCTTT. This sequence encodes CASSQIEQGDFQAFF.

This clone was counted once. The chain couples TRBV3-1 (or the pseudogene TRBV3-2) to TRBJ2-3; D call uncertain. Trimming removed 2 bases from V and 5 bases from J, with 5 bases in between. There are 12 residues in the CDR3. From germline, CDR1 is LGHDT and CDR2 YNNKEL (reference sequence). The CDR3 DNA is TGTGCCAGCAGCCAAATGGGAGATACGCAGTATTTT. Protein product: CASSQMGDTQYF.

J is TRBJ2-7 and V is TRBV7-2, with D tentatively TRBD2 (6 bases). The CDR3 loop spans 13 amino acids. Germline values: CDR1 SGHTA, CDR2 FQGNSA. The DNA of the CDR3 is TGTGCCAGCAGCCTAGCGTCGGGGGTCGAGCAGTACGTC. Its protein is CASSLASGVEQYV.

This CDR3 reads CASSPPWTGGPNSGNTIYF. For the CDR3, the DNA is TGTGCCAGCAGCCCACCTTGGACCGGGGGTCCAAACTCTGGAAACACCATATATTTT. V and J are TRBV3-1 (or the pseudogene TRBV3-2) and TRBJ1-3; weak D call: TRBD1 (5 bases). This CDR3 region has 19 residues. V was cut by 4 bases and J by 0 bases, with 22 bases left in between. Germline V CDR1 and CDR2: LGHDT, YNNKEL (reference sequence).

The CDR3 DNA is TGTGCCAGCAGCGTAGAGAAGACAGGCCGCAATGAGCAGTTCTTC. Residues: CASSVEKTGRNEQFF. This chain joins TRBV9 and TRBJ2-1; TRBD1 is a possible D gene (6 bases). Between the trimmed V and J ends, which lost 0 bases and 6 bases, there was a span of 13 bases. In germline, CDR1 is SGDLS, CDR2 YYNGEE. The CDR3 runs 15 residues.

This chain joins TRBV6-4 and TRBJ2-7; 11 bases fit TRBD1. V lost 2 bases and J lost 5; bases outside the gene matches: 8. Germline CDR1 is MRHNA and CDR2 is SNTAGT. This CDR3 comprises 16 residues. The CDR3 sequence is CASSDRRTGGVDEQYV. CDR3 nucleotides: TGTGCCAGCAGTGACCGCCGGACAGGGGGCGTCGACGAGCAGTACGTC.

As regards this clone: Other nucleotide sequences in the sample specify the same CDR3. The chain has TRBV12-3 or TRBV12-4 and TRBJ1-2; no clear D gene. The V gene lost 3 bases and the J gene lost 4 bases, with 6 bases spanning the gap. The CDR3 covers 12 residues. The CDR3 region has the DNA TGTGCCAGCAGTTTTTCAGGCTATGGCTACACCTTC. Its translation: CASSFSGYGYTF.

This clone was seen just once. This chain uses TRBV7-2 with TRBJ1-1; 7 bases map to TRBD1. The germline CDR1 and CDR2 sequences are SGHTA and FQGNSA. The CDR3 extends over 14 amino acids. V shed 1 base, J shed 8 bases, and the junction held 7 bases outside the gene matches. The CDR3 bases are TGTGCCAGCAGCTTAGGCAGGGGGGCTCACGAAGCTTTCTTT. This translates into CASSLGRGAHEAFF.

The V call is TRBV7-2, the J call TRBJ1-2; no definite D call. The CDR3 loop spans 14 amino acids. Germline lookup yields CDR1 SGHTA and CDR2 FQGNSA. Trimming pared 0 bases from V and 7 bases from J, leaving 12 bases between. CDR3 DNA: TGTGCCAGCAGCTTAGCGGGAGGAAGGTTTGGCTACACCTTC. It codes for CASSLAGGRFGYTF. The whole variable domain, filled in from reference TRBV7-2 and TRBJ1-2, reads GAGVSQSPSNKVTEKGKDVELRCDPISGHTALYWYRQSLGQGLEFLIYFQGNSAPDKSGLPSDRFSAERTGGSVSTLTIQRTQQEDSAVYLCASSLAGGRFGYTFGSGTRLTVV.

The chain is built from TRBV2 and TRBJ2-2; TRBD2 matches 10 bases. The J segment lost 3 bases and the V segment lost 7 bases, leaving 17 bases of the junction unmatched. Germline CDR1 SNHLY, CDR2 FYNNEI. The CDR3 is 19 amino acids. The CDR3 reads CASIIEALAGVSDTGELFF. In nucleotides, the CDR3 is TGTGCCAGCATTATCGAGGCCCTAGCGGGAGTGTCTGACACCGGGGAGCTGTTTTTT.

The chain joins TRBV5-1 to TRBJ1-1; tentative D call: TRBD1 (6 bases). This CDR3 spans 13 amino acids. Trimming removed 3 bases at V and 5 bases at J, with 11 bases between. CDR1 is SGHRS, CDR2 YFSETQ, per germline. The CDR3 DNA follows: TGCGCCAGCAGCTCGCCAGGGGAAACTGAAGCTTTCTTT. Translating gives CASSSPGETEAFF. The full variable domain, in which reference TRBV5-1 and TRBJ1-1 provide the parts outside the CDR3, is KAGVTQTPRYLIKTRGQQVTLSCSPISGHRSVSWYQQTPGQGLQFLFEYFSETQRNKGNFPGRFSGRQFSNSRSEMNVSTLELGDSALYLCASSSPGETEAFFGQGTRLTVV.

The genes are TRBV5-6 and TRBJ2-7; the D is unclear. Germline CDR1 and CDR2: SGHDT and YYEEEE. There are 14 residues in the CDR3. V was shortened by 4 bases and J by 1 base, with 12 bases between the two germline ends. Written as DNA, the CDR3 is TGTGCCAGCAGCCCTCTGGCGGTTTCCTACGAGCAGTACTTC. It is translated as CASSPLAVSYEQYF.

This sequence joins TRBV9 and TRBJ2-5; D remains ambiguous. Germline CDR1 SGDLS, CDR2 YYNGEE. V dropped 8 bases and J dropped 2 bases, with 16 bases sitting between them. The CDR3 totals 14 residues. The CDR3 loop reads CARANSRSQETQYF. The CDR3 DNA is TGTGCCAGAGCCAATAGTCGGTCTCAAGAGACCCAGTACTTC.

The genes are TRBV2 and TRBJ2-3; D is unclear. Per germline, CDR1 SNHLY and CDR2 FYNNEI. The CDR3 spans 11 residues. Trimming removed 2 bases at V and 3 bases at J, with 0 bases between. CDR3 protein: CASSETDTQYF. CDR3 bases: TGTGCCAGCAGTGAAACAGATACGCAGTATTTT.

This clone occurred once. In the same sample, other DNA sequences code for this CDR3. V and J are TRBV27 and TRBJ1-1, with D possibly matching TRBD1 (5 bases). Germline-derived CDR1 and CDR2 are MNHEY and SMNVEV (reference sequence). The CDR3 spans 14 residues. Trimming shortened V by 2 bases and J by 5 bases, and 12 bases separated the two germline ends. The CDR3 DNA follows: TGTGCCAGCAGTTTAGGTACGGGGGGGACTGAAGCTTTCTTT. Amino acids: CASSLGTGGTEAFF.

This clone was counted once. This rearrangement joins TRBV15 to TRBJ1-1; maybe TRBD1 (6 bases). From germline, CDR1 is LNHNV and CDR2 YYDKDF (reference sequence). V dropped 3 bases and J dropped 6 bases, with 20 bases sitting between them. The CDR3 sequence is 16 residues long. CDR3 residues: CATSRGWTDSWPEAFF. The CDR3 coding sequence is TGTGCCACCAGCAGGGGGTGGACAGATTCTTGGCCTGAAGCTTTCTTT.